This T cell receptor (beta chain) was captured in a study of shared clonotypes between healthy human individuals. CDR1 and CDR2 from the germline V gene are KGHSH and LQKENI. The J segment lost 2 bases and the V segment lost 2 bases, leaving 5 bases of the junction unmatched. This CDR3 comprises 15 residues. Measured with immunoSEQ multiplex PCR; TCRdb has only the in-frame clones, and not every one. The sample carries just over 2,000,000 clones, 85% to 95% recorded once. Division of CD4+ cells produced a CD45RA+ naive subset and a CD45RA-negative memory subset. The sequencing sample was made of naive CD4+ T cells sorted from blood. Subset reported: CD45RA+ positively selected. The chain joins TRBV18 to TRBJ2-5; 7 positions agree with TRBD2. The TCR sequence derives from a man between 18 and 35 years old in good health. DNA of the CDR3: TGTGCCAGCTCACCAGGGAGGGGTGGTCAAGAGACCCAGTACTTC. Amino acid sequence: CASSPGRGGQETQYF.